These 12 T cell receptor beta chains originate from one sample sequenced in a study of graft-versus-host responses after intestinal transplantation. For these receptors, no antigen is known. Measured with immunoSEQ multiplex PCR; TCRdb has only the in-frame clones, and not every one. Of about 64,000 clones in the sample, 85% to 95% were seen once. This sample comprised unstimulated CD8+ T cells sorted from spleen or lymph node cells, obtained before transplant. These receptor sequences come from a human donor who was the organ donor for an intestinal transplant.

The J gene is TRBJ2-5, the V gene TRBV28; 8 bases are a match to TRBD1. Trimming removed 7 bases from V and 4 bases from J; junction bases left unmatched: 5. The CDR3 runs to 13 residues. The V gene's germline CDR1 is MDHEN and CDR2 SYDVKM. CDR3 in DNA: TGTGCCAGCAAGGACAGGGTCGCAGAGACCCAGTACTTC. Encoded protein: CASKDRVAETQYF.

V usage is TRBV5-5 and J usage is TRBJ1-2; D is possibly TRBD1 (5 bases). Germline loops: CDR1 SGHKS, CDR2 YYEKEE (reference sequence). CDR3 size: 17 residues. With 3 bases removed from V and 5 bases from J, the gap between germline ends came to 23 bases. CDR3 DNA: TGTGCCAGCAGCTCGACTGGGGAACGACAGCGCCCTTATGGCTACACCTTC. Translated, it gives CASSSTGERQRPYGYTF.

The gene calls are TRBV28 and TRBJ2-1; 8 bases map to TRBD2. V was pared by 3 bases and J by 10 bases, with 14 bases of the junction left unmatched. Germline V gene sequence: CDR1 MDHEN, CDR2 SYDVKM. The CDR3 is 16 amino acids. The CDR3, as DNA: TGTGCCAGCAGTTTGGTCTGCTCGGGAGGGCCGAACGAGCAGTTCTTC. This gives the protein CASSLVCSGGPNEQFF.

The J gene is TRBJ2-2, the V gene TRBV28, with 8 bases matching TRBD1. The CDR3 contains 16 residues. Germline values: CDR1 MDHEN, CDR2 SYDVKM. Trimming took 8 bases from V and 1 from J; bases not matched to a gene: 9. The CDR3 nucleotides are TGTGCCAGCCGGGCCTCCAGGGGGCTGAACACCGGGGAGCTGTTTTTT. It translates to CASRASRGLNTGELFF.

The V call is TRBV6-5, the J call TRBJ1-1; D call uncertain. The CDR3 has 13 amino acids. V lost 6 bases and J 1 base, leaving 9 bases between the germline ends. Germline CDR1 reads MNHEY; CDR2 reads SVGAGI. This chain's CDR3 is CASRFTENTEAFF. The CDR3, as DNA: TGTGCCAGCAGGTTTACAGAGAACACTGAAGCTTTCTTT.

The chain couples TRBV4-2 to TRBJ2-1, with D possibly TRBD2 on 6 matching bases. The CDR3 is 16 residues long. Germline V CDR1 and CDR2: LGHNA, YNFKEQ. Trimming cost V 3 bases and J 4 bases, with 16 bases left between them. The CDR3 is CASSQTLFGTYNEQFF. The CDR3 region has the DNA TGTGCCAGCAGCCAGACACTTTTCGGGACTTACAATGAGCAGTTCTTC.

In its sample, this clone was seen once. The chain has TRBV19 and TRBJ2-1; 7 bases are a match to TRBD1. Germline trimming cut 0 bases from V and 0 bases from J; bases unmatched to any gene: 5. CDR3 length: 17 amino acids. Germline CDR1 and CDR2: LNHDA and SQIVND (reference sequence). For the CDR3, the DNA is TGTGCCAGTAGTATAGATCTATCAGGGGGCTCCTACAATGAGCAGTTCTTC. It yields the protein CASSIDLSGGSYNEQFF.

The genes are TRBV27 and TRBJ1-1; 7 nucleotides line up with TRBD1. Germline-derived CDR1 and CDR2 are MNHEY and SMNVEV (reference sequence). Losses at the gene ends were 5 bases for V and 5 bases for J; bases not matched to a gene: 2. The CDR3 is made up of 12 amino acids. Here the CDR3 reads CASSLQGTEAFF. CDR3 DNA sequence: TGTGCCAGCAGTCTACAGGGGACTGAAGCTTTCTTT.

The chain carries TRBV6-1 and TRBJ2-7; TRBD2 might be the D (5 bases). Trimming cost V 2 bases and J 2 bases, with 10 bases left between them. This CDR3 is 14 amino acids long. The germline V gene encodes CDR1 MNHNS and CDR2 SASEGT. The CDR3 here is CASSETLGAYEQYF. The CDR3 coding sequence is TGTGCCAGCAGTGAAACTTTGGGAGCCTACGAGCAGTACTTC.

The sample holds one count of this clone. The chain has TRBV7-6 and TRBJ2-7, with TRBD2 matching over 12 bases. The CDR3 has 15 amino acids. Germline V gives CDR1 SGHVS, CDR2 FNYEAQ. V shed 5 bases and J 4 bases; nucleotides not matched to a gene: 6. The CDR3 sequence: CASSPRTSGTYEQYF. CDR3 in DNA: TGTGCCAGCAGCCCGAGGACTAGCGGGACATACGAGCAGTACTTC.

The chain recombines TRBV30 with TRBJ1-5; no firm D call. The germline V gene encodes CDR1 GTSNPN and CDR2 SVGIG (reference sequence). V gave up 0 bases and J gave up 6 bases, with 12 bases separating them. The length of the CDR3 is 14 residues. DNA of the CDR3: TGTGCCTGGAGTGTACGGGGAGGAGGTCAGCCCCAGCATTTT. It is translated as CAWSVRGGGQPQHF.

This clone has only one observation. The genes are TRBV10-3 and TRBJ2-7; D uncertain. Per germline, CDR1 ENHRY and CDR2 SYGVKD. The CDR3 extends over 16 amino acids. Trimming cost V 8 bases and J 2 bases, with 22 bases left between them. CDR3 DNA sequence: TGTGCCATCTCGATCGGTGCGTGGGCTTCGACCTACGAGCAGTACTTC. Translation gives CAISIGAWASTYEQYF.